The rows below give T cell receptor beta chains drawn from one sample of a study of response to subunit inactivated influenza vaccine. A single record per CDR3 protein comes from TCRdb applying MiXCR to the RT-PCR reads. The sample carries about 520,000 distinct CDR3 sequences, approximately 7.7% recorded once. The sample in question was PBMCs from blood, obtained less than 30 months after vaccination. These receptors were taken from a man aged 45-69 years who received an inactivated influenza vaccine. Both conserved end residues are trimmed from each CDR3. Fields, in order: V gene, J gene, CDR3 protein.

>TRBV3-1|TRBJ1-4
ASSQDQRRRVATNEKLF
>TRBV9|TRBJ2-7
ASSSRDRGYEQY
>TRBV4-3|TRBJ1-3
ASRRGLNSGNTIY
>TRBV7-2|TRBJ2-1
ASSLLGGAQNEQF
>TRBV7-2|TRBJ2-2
ASSLDGINWWTGELF
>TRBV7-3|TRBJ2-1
ASSLRDRGEYEQF
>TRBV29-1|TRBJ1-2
SVDPMTAGYT
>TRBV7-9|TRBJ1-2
ASSSPSGVESYT
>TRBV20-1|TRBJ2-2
SAREAGKAGELF
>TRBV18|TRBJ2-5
ASSPPGSRETQY
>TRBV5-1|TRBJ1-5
ASSLGPYGNQPQH
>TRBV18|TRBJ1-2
ASSHPGGYRGYT
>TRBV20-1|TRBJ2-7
SAKIAGGPYEQY
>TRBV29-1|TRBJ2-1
SALAGTEQF
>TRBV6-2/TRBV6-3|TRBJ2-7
ASTQEEAASYEQY
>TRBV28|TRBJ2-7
ASSSFTMQGTRQLYEQY
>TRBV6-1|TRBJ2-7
ASSRTTSGSFHEQY
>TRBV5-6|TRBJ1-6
ASRTYNSPLH
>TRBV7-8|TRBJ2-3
ASSHKQGSSTDTQY
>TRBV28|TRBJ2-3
ATAPTGSTDTQY
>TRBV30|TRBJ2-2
AWNRQGTGELF
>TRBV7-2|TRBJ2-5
ASSSYGQGVETQY
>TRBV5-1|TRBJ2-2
ASRTGSHGELF
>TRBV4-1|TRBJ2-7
ASSQESSRYEQY
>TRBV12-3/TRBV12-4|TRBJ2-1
ASMSGAYNEQF
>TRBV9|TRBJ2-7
ASSVGDRDYEQY
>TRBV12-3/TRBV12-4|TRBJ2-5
ASSRSTGVETQY
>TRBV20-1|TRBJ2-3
SASPHTDTQY
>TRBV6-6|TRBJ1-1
ASKDPGEAF
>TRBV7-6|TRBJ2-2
ASSLLGTNENTGELF
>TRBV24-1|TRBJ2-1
ATSDSGTLSYNEQF
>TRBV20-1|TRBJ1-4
SASLQGNEKLF
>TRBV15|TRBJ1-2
ATSRDAANYGYT
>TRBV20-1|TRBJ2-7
SAMGPSGSREQY
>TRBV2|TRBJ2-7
ASRRTFLNSHEQY
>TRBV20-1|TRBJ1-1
SARDFQGGTEAF
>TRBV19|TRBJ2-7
ASSNRRQDSYEQY
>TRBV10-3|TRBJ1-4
AISRSGGNEKLF
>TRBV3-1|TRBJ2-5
ASRREATSVETQY
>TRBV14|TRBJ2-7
ASSQDIGTYEQY
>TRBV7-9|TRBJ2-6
ASSYLDRSSGANVLT
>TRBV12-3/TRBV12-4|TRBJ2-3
ASSLTRRDTQY